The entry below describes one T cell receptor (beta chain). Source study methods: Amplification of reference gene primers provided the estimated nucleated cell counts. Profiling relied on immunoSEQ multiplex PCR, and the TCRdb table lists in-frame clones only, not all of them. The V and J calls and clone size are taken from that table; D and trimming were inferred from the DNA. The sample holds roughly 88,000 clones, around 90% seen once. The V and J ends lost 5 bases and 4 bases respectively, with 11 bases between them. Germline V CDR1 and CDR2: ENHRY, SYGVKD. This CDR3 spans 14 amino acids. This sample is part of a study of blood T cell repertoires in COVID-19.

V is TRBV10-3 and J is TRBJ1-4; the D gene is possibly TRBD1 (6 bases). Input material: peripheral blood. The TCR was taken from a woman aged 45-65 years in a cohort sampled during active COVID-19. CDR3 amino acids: CAISKDSSNEKLFF. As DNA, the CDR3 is TGTGCCATCAGTAAGGACAGCAGTAATGAAAAACTGTTTTTT.